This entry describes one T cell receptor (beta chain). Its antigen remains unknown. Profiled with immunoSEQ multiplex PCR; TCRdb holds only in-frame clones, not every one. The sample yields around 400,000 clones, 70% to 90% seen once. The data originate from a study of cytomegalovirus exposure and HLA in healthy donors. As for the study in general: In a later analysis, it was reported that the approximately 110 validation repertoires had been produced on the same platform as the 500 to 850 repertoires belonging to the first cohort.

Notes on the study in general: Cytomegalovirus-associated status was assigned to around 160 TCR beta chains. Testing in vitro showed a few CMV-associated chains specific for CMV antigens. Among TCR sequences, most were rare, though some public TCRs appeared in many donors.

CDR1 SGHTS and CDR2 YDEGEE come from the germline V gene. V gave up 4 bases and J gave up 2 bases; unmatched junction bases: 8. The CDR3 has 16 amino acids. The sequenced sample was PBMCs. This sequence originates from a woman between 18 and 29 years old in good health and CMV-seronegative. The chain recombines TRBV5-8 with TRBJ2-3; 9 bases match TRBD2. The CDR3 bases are TGTGCCAGCAGCAGATTAGCGGGGGCGACCACAGATACGCAGTATTTT. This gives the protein CASSRLAGATTDTQYF.